The T cell receptor (beta chain) described here comes from a study of T cells after yellow fever vaccination. The trim removed 6 bases at V and 0 bases at J, leaving 17 bases unmatched. This CDR3 region has 20 residues. General study results and limits: Post-booster reappearance was seen for most primary-vaccination clones (about 96% CD4, roughly 88% CD8). Only a small proportion of the clonotypes turned up in both the CD4 and the CD8 compartments, likely arising from convergent recombination. Weaker, the secondary response peaked sooner, at day 5 versus 15.

Concerning this clonotype: Its antigen is still unknown.

TCRdb redid the calling of the 5' RACE reads with MiXCR, one entry per CDR3 protein. In the table there are just under 600,000 distinct CDR3 sequences, about 13% of which are singletons. This chain joins TRBV12-3 or TRBV12-4 and TRBJ1-2; 12 bases align to TRBD1. The receptor's source is a man aged 25-45 years who received the YFV17D yellow fever vaccine. Sequencing used PBMCs, obtained on the day of the yellow fever booster vaccination. CDR3: CASSQTPGTGGFTANYGYTF. The CDR3 DNA sequence: TGTGCCAGCAGCCAAACCCCCGGGACAGGGGGCTTTACGGCTAACTATGGCTACACCTTC.